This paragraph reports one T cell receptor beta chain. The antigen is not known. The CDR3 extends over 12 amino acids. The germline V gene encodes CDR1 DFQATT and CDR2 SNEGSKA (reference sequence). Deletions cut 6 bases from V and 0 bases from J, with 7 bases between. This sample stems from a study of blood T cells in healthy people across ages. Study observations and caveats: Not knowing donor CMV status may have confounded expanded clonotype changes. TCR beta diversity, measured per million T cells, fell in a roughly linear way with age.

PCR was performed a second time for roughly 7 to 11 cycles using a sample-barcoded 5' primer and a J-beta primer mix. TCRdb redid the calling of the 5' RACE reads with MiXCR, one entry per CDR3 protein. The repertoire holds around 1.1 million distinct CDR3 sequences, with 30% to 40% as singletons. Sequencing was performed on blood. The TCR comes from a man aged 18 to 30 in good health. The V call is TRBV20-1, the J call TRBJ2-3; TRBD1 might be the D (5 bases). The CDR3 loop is CSATGSTDTQYF. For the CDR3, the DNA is TGCAGTGCCACAGGAAGCACAGATACGCAGTATTTT.